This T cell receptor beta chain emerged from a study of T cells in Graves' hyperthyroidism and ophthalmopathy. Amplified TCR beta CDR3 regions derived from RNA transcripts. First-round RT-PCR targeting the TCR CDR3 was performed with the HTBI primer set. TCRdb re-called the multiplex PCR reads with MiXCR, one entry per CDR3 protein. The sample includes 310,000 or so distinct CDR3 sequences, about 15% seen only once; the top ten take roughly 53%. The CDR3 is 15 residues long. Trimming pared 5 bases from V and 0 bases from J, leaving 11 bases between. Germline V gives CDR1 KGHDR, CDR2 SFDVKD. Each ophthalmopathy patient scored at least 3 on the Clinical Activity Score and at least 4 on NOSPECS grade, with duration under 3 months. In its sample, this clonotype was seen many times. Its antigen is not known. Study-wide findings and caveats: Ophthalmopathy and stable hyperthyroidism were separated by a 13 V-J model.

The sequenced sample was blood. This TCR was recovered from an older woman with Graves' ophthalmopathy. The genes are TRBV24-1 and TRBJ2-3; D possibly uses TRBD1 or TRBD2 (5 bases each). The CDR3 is CATSGGSSSTDTQYF. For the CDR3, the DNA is TGTGCCACCAGTGGGGGGTCCTCTAGCACAGATACGCAGTATTTT.